A selection of T cell receptor beta chains follows, all from one sample in a study of blood T cells in healthy people across ages. TCRdb processed the 5' RACE reads anew with MiXCR; each CDR3 protein has one entry. The repertoire holds 850,000 to 1,000,000 distinct CDR3 sequences, with 51% as singletons. The sequenced sample was blood. These receptors all stem from a woman aged 55-69 years in good health. Each CDR3 is given with its conserved first and last residue. A D gene is named only where the DNA matches it firmly. Size is stated for part of the rows, as once, few or many counts, or as a class when the clone is expanded.

.	TRBJ1-2	.	TRBV4-1	TGCGCCAGCAGCCTCCCTACTCGGGGGCGCGACTATGGCTACACCTTC	CASSLPTRGRDYGYTF
TRBD1	TRBJ2-7	few	TRBV28	TGTGCCAGCAGTTCCATGGCTGAGGACAGGGGGCCCTACGAGCAGTACTTC	CASSSMAEDRGPYEQYF
.	TRBJ2-1	few	TRBV5-1	TGCGCCAGCAGCTTGGCTAACTCCTACAATGAGCAGTTCTTC	CASSLANSYNEQFF
TRBD1	TRBJ1-2	few	TRBV29-1	TGCAGCGTTAGGCGACAGGGCACTAACTATGGCTACACCTTC	CSVRRQGTNYGYTF
.	TRBJ2-7	.	TRBV25-1	TGTGCCAGCAAAGCGAGACCTGATGGCGAGCAGTACTTC	CASKARPDGEQYF
.	TRBJ2-7	.	TRBV9	TGTGCCAGCAGCGTAGCCGGCAGTCACCAACCCTACGAGCAGTACTTC	CASSVAGSHQPYEQYF
TRBD2	TRBJ2-4	.	TRBV27	TGTGCCAGCAGTTTATCCGGACTAGCGGAGCGGGCCAAAAACATTCAGTACTTC	CASSLSGLAERAKNIQYF
TRBD2	TRBJ2-7	.	TRBV7-9	TGTGCCAGCAGCCCCGGGACTAACGGCTACGAGCAGTACTTC	CASSPGTNGYEQYF
TRBD1	TRBJ2-1	.	TRBV6-6	TGTGCCAGCAGTCCGACAGGGGAGGACAATGAGCAGTTCTTC	CASSPTGEDNEQFF
TRBD2	TRBJ2-3	.	TRBV4-2	TGTGCCAGCAGCAAGGGGACTAGCGGAGCCACAGATACGCAGTATTTT	CASSKGTSGATDTQYF
.	TRBJ1-5	.	TRBV18	TGTGCCAGCTCACCGGGGCAGGGTCCCTCGGTTCAGCCCCAGCATTTT	CASSPGQGPSVQPQHF
.	TRBJ2-5	.	TRBV29-1	TGCAGCGTTGACTCCCAGCGCCAAGAGACCCAGTACTTC	CSVDSQRQETQYF
.	TRBJ2-7	.	TRBV10-3	TGTGCCATCAGAAGCAATGGGCCAATATACGAGCAGTACTTC	CAIRSNGPIYEQYF
.	TRBJ1-4	.	TRBV12-3/TRBV12-4	TGTGCCAGCAGCCCAGGGACGGCTTCTAATGAAAAACTGTTTTTT	CASSPGTASNEKLFF
.	TRBJ1-5	.	TRBV27	TGTGCCGGCAGTTTATCGGGGCTTGGGCCCCAGCATTTT	CAGSLSGLGPQHF
TRBD2	TRBJ2-1	.	TRBV29-1	TGCAGCGCCTCTCGTGGCACTAGCGGCTCCTACAATGTGCAGTTCTTC	CSASRGTSGSYNVQFF
.	TRBJ2-7	few	TRBV20-1	TGCAGTGCCGAGCGGAGTTCCTACGAGCAGTACTTC	CSAERSSYEQYF
.	TRBJ2-6	.	TRBV18	TGTGCCAGCTCACCCTCCAACGTCCTGACTTTC	CASSPSNVLTF
.	TRBJ2-1	.	TRBV12-3/TRBV12-4	TGTGCCAGCAGTTTATCCCCCAATGAGCAGTTCTTC	CASSLSPNEQFF
.	TRBJ2-3	.	TRBV6-2/TRBV6-3	TGTGCCACTTCACCGCACCCGGATACGCAGTATTTT	CATSPHPDTQYF
.	TRBJ1-2	many	TRBV25-1	TGTGCCAGCAGTCTTGGGACTCGCTATGGCTACACCTTC	CASSLGTRYGYTF
.	TRBJ2-1	.	TRBV20-1	TGCAGTGCTGGGAGAGGGTTCTCCTACAATGAGCAGTTCTTC	CSAGRGFSYNEQFF
TRBD2	TRBJ2-7	.	TRBV9	TGTGCCAGCAGCTACGGGACTAGCGGGAGTATCGAGCAGTACTTC	CASSYGTSGSIEQYF
TRBD2	TRBJ2-7	once	TRBV12-3/TRBV12-4	TGTGCCAGCAGTTTCGGCGGCGGGAGCTCCTACGAGCAGTACTTC	CASSFGGGSSYEQYF
.	TRBJ2-7	.	TRBV3-1	TGTGCCAGCAGCCAATTATTGGGGAAATACTACGAGCAGTACTTC	CASSQLLGKYYEQYF
TRBD2	TRBJ2-1	few	TRBV20-1	TGCAAACTCCGGGTCAGCGGGAGGAGTGAGCAGTTCTTC	CKLRVSGRSEQFF
.	TRBJ1-1	.	TRBV7-9	TGTGCCAGCAAGGAGTCGGGCACTGAAGCTTTCTTT	CASKESGTEAFF
TRBD2	TRBJ2-7	few	TRBV28	TGTGCCAGCAGGGTAGCGGGAGTAGGTTCCGAGCAGTACTTC	CASRVAGVGSEQYF
.	TRBJ2-5	many	TRBV5-1	TGCGCCAGCAGCTCAGGCGGAGAGACCCAGTACTTC	CASSSGGETQYF
TRBD1	TRBJ2-6	.	TRBV10-3	TGTGCCATCGGGACAGGGGTTTCTGGGGCCAACGTCCTGACTTTC	CAIGTGVSGANVLTF
TRBD2	TRBJ2-1	.	TRBV20-1	TGCAGTGCTAGAGTAGCGGGAGTGTGGGATAATGAGCAGTTCTTC	CSARVAGVWDNEQFF
TRBD2	TRBJ2-1	.	TRBV12-3/TRBV12-4	TGTGCCAGCAGTGTGATGACTAGCGGGAGGGGGGGGTTCTTC	CASSVMTSGRGGFF
TRBD2	TRBJ2-7	.	TRBV30	TGTGCCTGGAGTAGATCCGGGACTAGATCTCGCTACGAGCAGTACTTC	CAWSRSGTRSRYEQYF
.	TRBJ2-7	.	TRBV12-3/TRBV12-4	TGTGCCAGCAGTTTAGCCCCCCTTAATGAGCAGTACTTC	CASSLAPLNEQYF
TRBD2	TRBJ2-3	.	TRBV6-2/TRBV6-3	TGTGCCAGCAGTAACAGACTAGCGGGAGGGCCCCCAGATACGCAGTATTTT	CASSNRLAGGPPDTQYF
TRBD2	TRBJ2-1	few	TRBV4-1	TGCGCCAGCAGCCAAGAAGGACTAGCGGAATACAATGAGCAGTTCTTC	CASSQEGLAEYNEQFF
TRBD1	TRBJ1-6	.	TRBV6-5	TGTGCCAGCAGTCGGGACAGGACCAATTCACCCCTCCACTTT	CASSRDRTNSPLHF
TRBD2	TRBJ2-3	.	TRBV20-1	TGCAGTGTTTCTCCGGGAGGAGTGAGCACAGATACGCAGTATTTT	CSVSPGGVSTDTQYF
TRBD1	TRBJ1-1	few	TRBV29-1	TGCAGCGTTGAGGGGACAGGGAACACTGAAGCTTTCTTT	CSVEGTGNTEAFF
.	TRBJ2-1	.	TRBV6-5	TGTGCCAGCAGAGCACAGGGATATGAGCAGTTCTTC	CASRAQGYEQFF